This T cell receptor (beta chain) was recovered during a study of metastatic and nonmetastatic thyroid tumors. Study-wide results and limits: In both blood and tumor samples, TCR beta diversity was reported significantly higher for malignant than benign nodules.

Each patient came to thyroid surgery without any prior treatment (of any kind). Trimming removed 2 bases at V and 2 bases at J, with 6 bases between. The CDR3 spans 13 residues. This clone turned up a few times. Antigen unknown. TCRdb re-called the PCR reads with MiXCR. The sample lists 35,000 to 45,000 clones, around 27% occurring once. The V and J genes are TRBV12-3 or TRBV12-4 and TRBJ2-5; D is uncertain. Sequencing was done on a sample of blood. The receptor comes from a male donor with papillary thyroid cancer or a benign thyroid nodule (not recorded which). Some clones in this sample may be carry-over from other donors' samples. This CDR3 is CASSLKGQETQYF. CDR3 nucleotides: TGTGCCAGCAGTTTAAAGGGACAAGAGACCCAGTACTTC.